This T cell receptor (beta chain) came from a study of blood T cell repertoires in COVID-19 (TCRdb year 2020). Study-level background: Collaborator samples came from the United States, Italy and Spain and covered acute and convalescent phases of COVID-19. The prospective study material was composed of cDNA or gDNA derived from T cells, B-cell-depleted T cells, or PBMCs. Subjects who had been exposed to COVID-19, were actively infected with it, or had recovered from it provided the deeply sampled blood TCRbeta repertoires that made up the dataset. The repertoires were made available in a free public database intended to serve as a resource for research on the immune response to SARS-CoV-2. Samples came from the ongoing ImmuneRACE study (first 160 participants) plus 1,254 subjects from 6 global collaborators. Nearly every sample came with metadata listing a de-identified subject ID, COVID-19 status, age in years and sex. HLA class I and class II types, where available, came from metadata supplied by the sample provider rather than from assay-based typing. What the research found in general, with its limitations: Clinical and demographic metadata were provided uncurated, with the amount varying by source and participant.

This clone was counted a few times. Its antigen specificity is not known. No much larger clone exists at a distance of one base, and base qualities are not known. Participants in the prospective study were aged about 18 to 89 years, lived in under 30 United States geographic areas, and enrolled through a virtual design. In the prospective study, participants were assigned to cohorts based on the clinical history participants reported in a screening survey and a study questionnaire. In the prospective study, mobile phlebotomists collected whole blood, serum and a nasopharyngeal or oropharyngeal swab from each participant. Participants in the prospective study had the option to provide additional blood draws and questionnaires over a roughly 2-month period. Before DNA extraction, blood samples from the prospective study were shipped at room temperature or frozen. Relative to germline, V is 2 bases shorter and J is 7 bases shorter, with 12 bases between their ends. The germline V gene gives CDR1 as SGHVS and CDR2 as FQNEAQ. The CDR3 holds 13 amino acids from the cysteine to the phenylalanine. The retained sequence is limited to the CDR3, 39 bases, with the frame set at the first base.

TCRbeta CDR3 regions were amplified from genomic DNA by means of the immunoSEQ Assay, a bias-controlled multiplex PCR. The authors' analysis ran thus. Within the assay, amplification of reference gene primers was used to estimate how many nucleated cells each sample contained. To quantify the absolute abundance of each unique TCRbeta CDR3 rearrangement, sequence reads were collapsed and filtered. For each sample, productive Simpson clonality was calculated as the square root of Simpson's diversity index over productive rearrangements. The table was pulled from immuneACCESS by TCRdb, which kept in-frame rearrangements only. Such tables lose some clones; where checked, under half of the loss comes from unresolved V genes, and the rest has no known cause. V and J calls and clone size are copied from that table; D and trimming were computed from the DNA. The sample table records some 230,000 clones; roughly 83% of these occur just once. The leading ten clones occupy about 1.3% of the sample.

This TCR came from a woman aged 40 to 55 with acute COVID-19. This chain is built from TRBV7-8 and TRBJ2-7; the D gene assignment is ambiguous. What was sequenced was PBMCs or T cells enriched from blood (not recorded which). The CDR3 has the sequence CASSLTADTEQYF. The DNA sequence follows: TGTGCCAGCAGCTTAACCGCCGACACGGAGCAGTACTTC.